This is a list of T cell receptor beta chains from one sample in a study of CD8 T cells in Susac syndrome. TCRdb re-called the immunoSEQ multiplex PCR reads through MiXCR, storing one row per CDR3 protein. The sample includes a few hundred thousand distinct CDR3 sequences, more than 85% of them seen just once. Sequencing input: CD4+ T cells from PBMCs. The receptors shown here come from a human donor with multiple sclerosis. Both conserved end residues are trimmed from each CDR3. Each record gives: V gene, J gene, CDR3 length, CDR3 protein.

TRBV20-1	TRBJ2-2	12	SARTPGNTGELF
TRBV29-1	TRBJ2-7	11	SVAWTGGYEQY
TRBV20-1	TRBJ2-5	11	SVPWLSQETQY
TRBV20-1	TRBJ2-2	12	SAVPGENTGELF
TRBV6-5	TRBJ2-7	11	ASRSSIVGEQY
TRBV29-1	TRBJ2-5	11	SLSGGGAETQY
TRBV25-1	TRBJ2-5	11	ASSAFGGETQY
TRBV30	TRBJ1-5	11	AWRTGSNQPQH
TRBV6-6	TRBJ2-7	13	ASSYSGQASYEQY
TRBV6-1	TRBJ2-5	11	ASSVTDQETQY
TRBV24-1	TRBJ2-3	14	ATSDPRGGSTDTQY
TRBV20-1	TRBJ2-3	13	SAPPRGTSGGGQY
TRBV20-1	TRBJ1-2	12	SARDQGSNYGYT
TRBV30	TRBJ1-5	14	AWSVRATGGFQPQH
TRBV24-1	TRBJ2-5	13	APKTGPIGQETQY
TRBV29-1	TRBJ2-5	12	SVEFGGTWETQY
TRBV3-1	TRBJ1-2	11	ASSPGQGSGYT
TRBV7-2	TRBJ1-2	14	ASSRSPTGGHHGYT
TRBV25-1	TRBJ2-1	14	ASSESNGLSYNEQF
TRBV18	TRBJ1-6	11	ASSPPASSPLH
TRBV7-3	TRBJ1-1	12	ASSPGDPSTEAF
TRBV20-1	TRBJ1-1	11	SAWTGGNTEAF
TRBV30	TRBJ1-2	12	AWSSSLGADGYT
TRBV11-2	TRBJ2-7	13	ASSLGLDKTYEQY
TRBV12-3/TRBV12-4	TRBJ1-6	12	ASSLEQGASPLH
TRBV12-3/TRBV12-4	TRBJ1-5	11	ASSLGRNQPQH
TRBV29-1	TRBJ1-2	12	SVGIRPLGHGYT
TRBV30	TRBJ1-4	12	AWATAPRNEKLF
TRBV10-3	TRBJ1-6	13	AISESGSSNSPLH
TRBV7-9	TRBJ1-5	14	ASSRLGSARNQPQH
TRBV11-3	TRBJ2-1	11	ASSFDDGIQQF
TRBV29-1	TRBJ2-7	10	SVEKVGYEQY
TRBV20-1	TRBJ1-2	13	SARRPRDRFPGYT
TRBV3-1	TRBJ1-5	14	ASSLTGGLGNQPQH
TRBV7-3	TRBJ1-1	13	ASSEQGPTGTEAF
TRBV19	TRBJ2-7	13	ASSNLRDSTYEQY
TRBV20-1	TRBJ1-1	10	SAQDRGTEAF
TRBV7-2	TRBJ2-1	12	ASSSPGVGWEQF
TRBV20-1	TRBJ2-3	11	SAIGALLDTQY
TRBV4-2	TRBJ1-2	13	ASSKGTPGGYGYT
TRBV9	TRBJ2-3	11	ASSFRDSDTQY
TRBV6-1	TRBJ1-5	10	ATCGDNQPQH